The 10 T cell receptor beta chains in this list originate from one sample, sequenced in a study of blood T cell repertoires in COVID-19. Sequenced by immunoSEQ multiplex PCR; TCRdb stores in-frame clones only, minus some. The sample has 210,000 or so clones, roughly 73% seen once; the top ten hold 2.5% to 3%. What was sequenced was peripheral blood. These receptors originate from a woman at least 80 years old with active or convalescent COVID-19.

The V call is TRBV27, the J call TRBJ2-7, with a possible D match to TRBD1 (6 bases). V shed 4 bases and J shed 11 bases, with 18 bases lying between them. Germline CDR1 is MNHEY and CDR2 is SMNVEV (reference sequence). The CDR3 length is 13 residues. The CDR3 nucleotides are TGTGCCAGCAGTTATGGTCCTCGAAAGGGGGAGTACTTC. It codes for CASSYGPRKGEYF.

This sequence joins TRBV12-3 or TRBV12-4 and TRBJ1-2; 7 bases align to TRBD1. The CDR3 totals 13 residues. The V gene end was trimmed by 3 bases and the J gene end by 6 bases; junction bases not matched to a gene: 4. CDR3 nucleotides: TGTGCCAGCAGTTTTAGACAGGGTGATGGCTACACCTTC. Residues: CASSFRQGDGYTF.

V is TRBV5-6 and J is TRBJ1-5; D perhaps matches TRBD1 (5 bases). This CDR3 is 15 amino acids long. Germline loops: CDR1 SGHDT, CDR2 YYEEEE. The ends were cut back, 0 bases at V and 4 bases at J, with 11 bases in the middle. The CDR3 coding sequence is TGTGCCAGCAGCTTGGGGTCCGGGGGAAATCAGCCCCAGCATTTT. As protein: CASSLGSGGNQPQHF.

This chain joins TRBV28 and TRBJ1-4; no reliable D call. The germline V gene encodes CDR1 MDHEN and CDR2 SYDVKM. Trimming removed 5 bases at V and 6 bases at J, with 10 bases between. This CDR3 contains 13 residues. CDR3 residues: CASSPSPDEKLFF. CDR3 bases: TGTGCCAGCAGTCCCTCCCCGGATGAAAAACTGTTTTTT.

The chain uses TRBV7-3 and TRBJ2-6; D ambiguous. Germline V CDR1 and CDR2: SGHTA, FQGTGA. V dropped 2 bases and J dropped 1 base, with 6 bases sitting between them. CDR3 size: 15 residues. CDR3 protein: CASSLAASGANVLTF. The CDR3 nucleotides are TGTGCCAGCAGCTTAGCGGCATCTGGGGCCAACGTCCTGACTTTC.

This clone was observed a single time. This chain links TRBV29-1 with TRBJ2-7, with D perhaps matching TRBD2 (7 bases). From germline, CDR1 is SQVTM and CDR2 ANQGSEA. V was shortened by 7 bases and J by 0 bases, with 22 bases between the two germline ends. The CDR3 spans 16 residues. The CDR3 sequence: CSAAGGAGRSSYEQYF. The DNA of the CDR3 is TGCAGCGCCGCTGGGGGGGCGGGACGGAGCTCCTACGAGCAGTACTTC.

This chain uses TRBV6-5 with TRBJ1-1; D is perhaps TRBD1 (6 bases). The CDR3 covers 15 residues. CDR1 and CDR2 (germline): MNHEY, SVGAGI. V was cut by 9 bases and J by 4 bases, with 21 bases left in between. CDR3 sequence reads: CASSKQGLPGTEAFF. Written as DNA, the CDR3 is TGTGCCAGTTCGAAACAGGGCCTGCCGGGCACTGAAGCTTTCTTT.

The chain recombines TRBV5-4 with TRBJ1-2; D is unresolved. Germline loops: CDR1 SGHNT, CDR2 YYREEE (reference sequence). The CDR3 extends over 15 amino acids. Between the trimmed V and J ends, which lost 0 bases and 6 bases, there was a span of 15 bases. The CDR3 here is CASSLAAQGSDGYTF. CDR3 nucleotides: TGTGCCAGCAGCTTGGCGGCCCAAGGAAGCGATGGCTACACCTTC.

The CDR3 DNA is TGTGCCAGCAGCTCACGTGGGGGCTTAATAGCTGAAGCTTTCTTT. Protein product: CASSSRGGLIAEAFF. The chain combines TRBV5-4 with TRBJ1-1; perhaps TRBD1 as D (6 bases). The CDR3 loop spans 15 amino acids. CDR1 SGHNT and CDR2 YYREEE come from the germline V gene (reference sequence). The V end was cut by 3 bases, the J end by 6 bases, with 18 bases between. Full variable domain (missing parts from reference TRBV5-4 and TRBJ1-1): ETGVTQSPTHLIKTRGQQVTLRCSSQSGHNTVSWYQQALGQGPQFIFQYYREEENGRGNFPPRFSGLQFPNYSSELNVNALELDDSALYLCASSSRGGLIAEAFFGQGTRLTVV.

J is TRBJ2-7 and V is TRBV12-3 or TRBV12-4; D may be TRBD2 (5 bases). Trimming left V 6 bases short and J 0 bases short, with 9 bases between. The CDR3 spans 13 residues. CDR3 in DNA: TGTGCCAGCAGGGACTCGGTCTCCTACGAGCAGTACTTC. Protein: CASRDSVSYEQYF.